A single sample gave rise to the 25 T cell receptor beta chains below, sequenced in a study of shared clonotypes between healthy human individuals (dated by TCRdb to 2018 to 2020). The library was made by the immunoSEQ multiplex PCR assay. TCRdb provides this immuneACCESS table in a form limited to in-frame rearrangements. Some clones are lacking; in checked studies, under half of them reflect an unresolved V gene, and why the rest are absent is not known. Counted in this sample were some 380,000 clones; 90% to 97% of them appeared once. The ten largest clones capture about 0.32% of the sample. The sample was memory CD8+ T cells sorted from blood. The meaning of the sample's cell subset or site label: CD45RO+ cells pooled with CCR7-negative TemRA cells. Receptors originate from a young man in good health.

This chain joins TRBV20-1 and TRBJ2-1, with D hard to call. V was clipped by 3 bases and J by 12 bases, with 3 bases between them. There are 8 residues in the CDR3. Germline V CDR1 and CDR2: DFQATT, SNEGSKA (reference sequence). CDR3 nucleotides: TGCAGTGCTAGTTGGCAGTTCTTC. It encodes CSASWQFF.

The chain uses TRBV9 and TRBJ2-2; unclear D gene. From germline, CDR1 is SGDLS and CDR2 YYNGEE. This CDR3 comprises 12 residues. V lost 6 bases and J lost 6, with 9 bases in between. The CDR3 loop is CASMTVPGELFF. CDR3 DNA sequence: TGTGCCAGCATGACGGTACCCGGGGAGCTGTTTTTT.

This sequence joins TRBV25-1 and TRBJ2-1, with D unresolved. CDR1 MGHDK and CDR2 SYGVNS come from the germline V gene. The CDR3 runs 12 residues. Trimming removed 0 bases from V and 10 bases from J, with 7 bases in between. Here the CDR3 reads CASSEYISEQFF. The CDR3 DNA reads TGTGCCAGCAGTGAATATATCTCCGAGCAGTTCTTC.

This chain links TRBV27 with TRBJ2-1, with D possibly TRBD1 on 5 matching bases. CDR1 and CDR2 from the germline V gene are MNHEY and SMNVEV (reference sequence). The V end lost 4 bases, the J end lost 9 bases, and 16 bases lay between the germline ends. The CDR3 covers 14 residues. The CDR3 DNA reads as TGTGCCAGCAGTTCCCCCTCAGGGTTGCGTGAGCAGTTCTTC. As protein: CASSSPSGLREQFF.

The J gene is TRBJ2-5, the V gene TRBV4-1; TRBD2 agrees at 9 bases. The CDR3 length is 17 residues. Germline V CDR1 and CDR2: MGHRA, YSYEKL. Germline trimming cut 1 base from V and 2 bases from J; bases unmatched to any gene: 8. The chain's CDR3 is CASSQVGLAGPQETQYF. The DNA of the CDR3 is TGCGCCAGCAGCCAAGTCGGCCTAGCGGGGCCTCAAGAGACCCAGTACTTC.

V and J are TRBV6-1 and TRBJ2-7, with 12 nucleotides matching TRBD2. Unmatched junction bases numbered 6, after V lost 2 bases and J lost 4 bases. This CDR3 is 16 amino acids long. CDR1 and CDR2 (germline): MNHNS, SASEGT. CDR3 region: CASSEYRTSGKYEQYF. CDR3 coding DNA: TGTGCCAGCAGTGAATATAGGACTAGCGGGAAATACGAGCAGTACTTC.

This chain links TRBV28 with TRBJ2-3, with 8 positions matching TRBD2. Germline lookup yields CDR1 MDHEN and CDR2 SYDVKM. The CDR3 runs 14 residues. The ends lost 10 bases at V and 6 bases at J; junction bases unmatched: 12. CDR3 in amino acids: CATAGVPHRDTQYF. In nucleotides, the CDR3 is TGTGCCACAGCGGGGGTGCCCCACCGGGATACGCAGTATTTT.

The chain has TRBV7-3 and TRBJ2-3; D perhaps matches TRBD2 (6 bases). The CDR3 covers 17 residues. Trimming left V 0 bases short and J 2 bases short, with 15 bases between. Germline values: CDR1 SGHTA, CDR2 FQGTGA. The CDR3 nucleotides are TGTGCCAGCAGCTTAACGGGGGACTCCTCTTTCACAGATACGCAGTATTTT. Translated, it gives CASSLTGDSSFTDTQYF.

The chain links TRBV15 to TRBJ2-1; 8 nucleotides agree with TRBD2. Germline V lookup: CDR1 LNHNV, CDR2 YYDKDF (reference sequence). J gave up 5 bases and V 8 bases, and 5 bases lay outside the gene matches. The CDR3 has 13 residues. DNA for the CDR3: TGTGCCACCCTGGGGACTAGGGACAATGAGCAGTTCTTC. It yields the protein CATLGTRDNEQFF.

The CDR3 DNA reads TGTGCCAGTAGTATCCCCGGAGCATCGACCCAGTACTTC. Its translation: CASSIPGASTQYF. This chain connects TRBV19 to TRBJ2-5; D is unclear. The V and J ends lost 3 bases and 7 bases respectively, with 12 bases between them. Germline CDR1 LNHDA, CDR2 SQIVND (reference sequence). The CDR3 totals 13 residues.

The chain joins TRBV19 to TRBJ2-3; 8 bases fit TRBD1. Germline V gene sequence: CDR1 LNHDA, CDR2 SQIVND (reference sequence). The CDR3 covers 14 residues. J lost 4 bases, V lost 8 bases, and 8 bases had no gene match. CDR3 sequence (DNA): TGTGCCAGTGAGGGCAGGGGGCCCCCAGATACGCAGTATTTT. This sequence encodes CASEGRGPPDTQYF.

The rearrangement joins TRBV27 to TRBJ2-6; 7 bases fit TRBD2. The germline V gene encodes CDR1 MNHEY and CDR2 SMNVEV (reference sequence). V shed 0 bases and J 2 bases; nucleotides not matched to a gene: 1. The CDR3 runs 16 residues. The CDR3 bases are TGTGCCAGCAGTTTATCGGGGGGGGCTGGGGCCAACGTCCTGACTTTC. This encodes CASSLSGGAGANVLTF.

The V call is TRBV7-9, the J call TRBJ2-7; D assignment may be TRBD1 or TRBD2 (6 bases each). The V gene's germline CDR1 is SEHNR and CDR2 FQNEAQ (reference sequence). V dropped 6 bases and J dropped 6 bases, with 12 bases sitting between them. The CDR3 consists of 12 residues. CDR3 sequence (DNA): TGTGCCAGCAGTCACCCGGGGGCCGAGCAGTACTTC. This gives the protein CASSHPGAEQYF.

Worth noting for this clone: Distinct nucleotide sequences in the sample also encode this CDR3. The CDR3: CASSQITDTQYF. The CDR3 bases are TGTGCCAGCAGCCAAATCACAGATACGCAGTATTTT. The chain recombines TRBV7-9 with TRBJ2-3; D gene unclear. CDR1 is SEHNR and CDR2 is FQNEAQ in the germline V gene (reference sequence). Trimming removed 5 bases at V and 2 bases at J, with 5 bases between. The length of the CDR3 is 12 residues. Filled out from reference TRBV7-9 and TRBJ2-3, the complete variable domain reads DTGVSQNPRHKITKRGQNVTFRCDPISEHNRLYWYRQTLGQGPEFLTYFQNEAQLEKSRLLSDRFSAERPKGSFSTLEIQRTEQGDSAMYLCASSQITDTQYFGPGTRLTVL.

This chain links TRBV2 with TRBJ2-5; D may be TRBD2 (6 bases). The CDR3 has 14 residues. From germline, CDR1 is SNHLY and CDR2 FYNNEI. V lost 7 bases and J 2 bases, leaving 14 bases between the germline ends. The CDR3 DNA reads TGTGCCAGCACGGAGGGTGGGGTGCAAGAGACCCAGTACTTC. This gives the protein CASTEGGVQETQYF.

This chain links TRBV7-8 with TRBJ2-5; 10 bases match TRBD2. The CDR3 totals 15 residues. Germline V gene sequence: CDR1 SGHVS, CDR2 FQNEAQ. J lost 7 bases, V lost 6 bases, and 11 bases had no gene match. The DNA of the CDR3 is TGTGCCAGCAGTGGGGTAGCGGGAGGATTTGGGACCCAGTACTTC. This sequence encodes CASSGVAGGFGTQYF. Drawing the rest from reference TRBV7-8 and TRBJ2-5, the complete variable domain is GAGVSQSPRYKVAKRGQDVALRCDPISGHVSLFWYQQALGQGPEFLTYFQNEAQLDKSGLPSDRFFAERPEGSVSTLKIQRTQQEDSAVYLCASSGVAGGFGTQYFGPGTRLLVL.

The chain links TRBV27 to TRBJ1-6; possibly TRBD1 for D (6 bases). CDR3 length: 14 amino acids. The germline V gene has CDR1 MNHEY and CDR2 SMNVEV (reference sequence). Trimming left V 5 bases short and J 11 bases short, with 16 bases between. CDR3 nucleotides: TGTGCCAGCAGTCTCTGGGACAAAAGTACACCCCTCCACTTT. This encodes CASSLWDKSTPLHF.

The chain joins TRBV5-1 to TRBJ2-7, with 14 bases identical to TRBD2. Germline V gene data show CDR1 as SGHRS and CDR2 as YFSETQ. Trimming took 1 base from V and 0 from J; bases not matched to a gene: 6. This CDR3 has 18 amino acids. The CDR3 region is CASSLRLAGGPSSYEQYF. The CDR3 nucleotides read TGCGCCAGCAGCTTGAGACTAGCGGGAGGGCCAAGCTCCTACGAGCAGTACTTC.

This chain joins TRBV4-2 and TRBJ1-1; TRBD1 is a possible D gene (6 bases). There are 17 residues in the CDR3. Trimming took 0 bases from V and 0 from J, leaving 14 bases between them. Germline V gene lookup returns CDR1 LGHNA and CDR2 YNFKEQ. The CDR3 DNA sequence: TGTGCCAGCAGCCAAGAGGGGGCCAGGGCGGTGAACACTGAAGCTTTCTTT. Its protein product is CASSQEGARAVNTEAFF.

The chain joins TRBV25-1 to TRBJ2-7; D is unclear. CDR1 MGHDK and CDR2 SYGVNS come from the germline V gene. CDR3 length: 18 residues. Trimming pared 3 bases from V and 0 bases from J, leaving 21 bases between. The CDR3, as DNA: TGTGCCAGCAGTGACCCCCCAGCCCCTAACACCCGCTCCTACGAGCAGTACTTC. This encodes CASSDPPAPNTRSYEQYF.

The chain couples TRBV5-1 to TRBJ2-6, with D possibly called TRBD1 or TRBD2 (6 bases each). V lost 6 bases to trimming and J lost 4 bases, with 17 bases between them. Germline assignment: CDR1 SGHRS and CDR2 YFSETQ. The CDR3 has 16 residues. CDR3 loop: CASNLFGGPGANVLTF. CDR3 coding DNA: TGCGCCAGCAACTTATTTGGGGGGCCGGGGGCCAACGTCCTGACTTTC.

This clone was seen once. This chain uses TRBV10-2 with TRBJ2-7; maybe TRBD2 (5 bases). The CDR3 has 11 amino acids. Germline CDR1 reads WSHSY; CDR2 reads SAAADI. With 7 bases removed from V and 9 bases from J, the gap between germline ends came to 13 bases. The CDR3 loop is CASTTGGGQYF. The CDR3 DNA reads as TGCGCCAGCACCACCGGAGGCGGGCAGTACTTC.

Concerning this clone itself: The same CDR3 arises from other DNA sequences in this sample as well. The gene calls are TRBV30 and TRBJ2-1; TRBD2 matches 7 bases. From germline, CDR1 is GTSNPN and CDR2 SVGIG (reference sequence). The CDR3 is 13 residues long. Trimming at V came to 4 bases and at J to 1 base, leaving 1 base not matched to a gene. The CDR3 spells CAWTSGSYNEQFF. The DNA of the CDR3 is TGTGCCTGGACTAGCGGATCCTACAATGAGCAGTTCTTC. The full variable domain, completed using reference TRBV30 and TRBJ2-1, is SQTIHQWPATLVQPVGSPLSLECTVEGTSNPNLYWYRQAAGRGLQLLFYSVGIGQISSEVPQNLSASRPQDRQFILSSKKLLLSDSGFYLCAWTSGSYNEQFFGPGTRLTVL.

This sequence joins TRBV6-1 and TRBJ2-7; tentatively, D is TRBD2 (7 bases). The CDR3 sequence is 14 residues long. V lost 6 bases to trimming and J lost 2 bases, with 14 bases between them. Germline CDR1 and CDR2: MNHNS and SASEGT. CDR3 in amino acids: CASRLGGRTYEQYF. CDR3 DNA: TGTGCCAGCAGGTTGGGGGGGCGAACCTACGAGCAGTACTTC.

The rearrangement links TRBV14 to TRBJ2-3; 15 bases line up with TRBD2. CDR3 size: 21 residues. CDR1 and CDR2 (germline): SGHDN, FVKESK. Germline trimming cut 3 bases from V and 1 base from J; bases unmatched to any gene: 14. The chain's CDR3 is CASSQLGLAGGPGAGTDTQYF. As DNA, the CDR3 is TGTGCCAGCAGCCAGCTCGGACTAGCGGGAGGGCCAGGAGCCGGCACAGATACGCAGTATTTT.